Shown below are 5 T cell receptor beta chains from a single sample sequenced in a study of T cell responses to AZD1222 COVID-19 vaccine. Libraries were prepared by immunoSEQ multiplex PCR; TCRdb keeps only in-frame clonotypes and omits some of them. The data contain 150,000 to 200,000 clones, just over 90% of them seen just once; the ten biggest clones take up approximately 3.9%. Here the sequenced sample was peripheral blood, taken on day 0 of AZD1222 vaccination. The source is an adult in good health.

The chain couples TRBV5-4 to TRBJ1-4; no reliable D call. With 5 bases removed from V and 5 bases from J, the gap between germline ends came to 13 bases. From germline, CDR1 is SGHNT and CDR2 YYREEE (reference sequence). The CDR3 sequence is 14 residues long. CDR3 residues: CASSSPDGNEKLFF. CDR3 bases: TGTGCCAGCAGTAGCCCCGACGGAAATGAAAAACTGTTTTTT.

This clone was found once. The chain combines TRBV5-1 with TRBJ1-1, with no clear D. The CDR3 covers 13 residues. V was clipped by 4 bases and J by 1 base, with 8 bases between them. The germline gives CDR1 SGHRS, CDR2 YFSETQ. As DNA, the CDR3 is TGCGCCAGCAGCACCGATAAGAACACTGAAGCTTTCTTT. Translated: CASSTDKNTEAFF.

V is TRBV21-1 and J is TRBJ2-5; TRBD1 reflects the table's D call only, with no check against the DNA. TRBV21-1 is annotated as a pseudogene. The CDR3 is 17 amino acids. The CDR3 coding sequence is TGTGCCAGCAGCAAAACACAGTCACAGGGGCGGAAAAAGACCCAGTACTTC. The encoded protein is CASSKTQSQGRKKTQYF.

V is TRBV5-1 and J is TRBJ1-1; a possible D gene is TRBD1 (5 bases). Germline CDR1 is SGHRS and CDR2 is YFSETQ. Trimming pared 1 base from V and 0 bases from J, leaving 10 bases between. The CDR3 loop spans 15 amino acids. The CDR3 sequence: CASSLRGDLNTEAFF. The CDR3 bases are TGCGCCAGCAGCTTGCGGGGCGACTTGAACACTGAAGCTTTCTTT.

The count of this clone is one. The J gene is TRBJ2-4, the V gene TRBV4-1, with 13 bases aligning to TRBD2. Trimming took 5 bases from V and 9 from J; bases not matched to a gene: 10. The CDR3 covers 16 residues. Per the germline V gene, CDR1 is MGHRA and CDR2 is YSYEKL. The CDR3 sequence is CASSTTSGGARGIQYF. CDR3 DNA sequence: TGCGCCAGCAGCACTACTAGCGGGGGGGCCAGAGGCATTCAGTACTTC.